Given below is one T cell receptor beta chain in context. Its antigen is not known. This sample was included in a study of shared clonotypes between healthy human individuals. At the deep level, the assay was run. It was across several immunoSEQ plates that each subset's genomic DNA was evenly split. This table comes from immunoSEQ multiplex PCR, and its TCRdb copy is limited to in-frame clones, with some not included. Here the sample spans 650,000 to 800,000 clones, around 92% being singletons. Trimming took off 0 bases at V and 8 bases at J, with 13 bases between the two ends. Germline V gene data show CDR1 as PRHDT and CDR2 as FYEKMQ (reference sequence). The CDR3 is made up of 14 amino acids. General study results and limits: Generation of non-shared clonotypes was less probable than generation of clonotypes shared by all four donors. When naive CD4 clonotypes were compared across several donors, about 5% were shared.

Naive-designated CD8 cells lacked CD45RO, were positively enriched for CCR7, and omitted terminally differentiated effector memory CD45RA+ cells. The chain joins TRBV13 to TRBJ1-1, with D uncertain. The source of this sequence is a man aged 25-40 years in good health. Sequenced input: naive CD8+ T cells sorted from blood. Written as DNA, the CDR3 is TGTGCCAGCAGCTTAGGCCTTTCGGGAAGGGAAGCTTTCTTT. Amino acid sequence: CASSLGLSGREAFF. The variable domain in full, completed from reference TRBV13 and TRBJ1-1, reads AAGVIQSPRHLIKEKRETATLKCYPIPRHDTVYWYQQGPGQDPQFLISFYEKMQSDKGSIPDRFSAQQFSDYHSELNMSSLELGDSALYFCASSLGLSGREAFFGQGTRLTVV.